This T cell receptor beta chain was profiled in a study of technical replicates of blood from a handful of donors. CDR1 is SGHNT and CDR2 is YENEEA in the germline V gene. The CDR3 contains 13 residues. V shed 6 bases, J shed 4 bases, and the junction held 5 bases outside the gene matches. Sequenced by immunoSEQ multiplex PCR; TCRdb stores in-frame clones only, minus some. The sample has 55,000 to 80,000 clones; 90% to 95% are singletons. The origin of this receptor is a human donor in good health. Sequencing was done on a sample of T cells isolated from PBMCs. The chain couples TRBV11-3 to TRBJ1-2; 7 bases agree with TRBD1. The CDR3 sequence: CASSTHRGYGYTF. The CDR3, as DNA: TGTGCCAGCAGTACCCACAGGGGCTATGGCTACACCTTC. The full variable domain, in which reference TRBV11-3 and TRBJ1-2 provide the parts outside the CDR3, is EAGVVQSPRYKIIEKKQPVAFWCNPISGHNTLYWYLQNLGQGPELLIRYENEEAVDDSQLPKDRFSAERLKGVDSTLKIQPAELGDSAVYLCASSTHRGYGYTFGSGTRLTVV.